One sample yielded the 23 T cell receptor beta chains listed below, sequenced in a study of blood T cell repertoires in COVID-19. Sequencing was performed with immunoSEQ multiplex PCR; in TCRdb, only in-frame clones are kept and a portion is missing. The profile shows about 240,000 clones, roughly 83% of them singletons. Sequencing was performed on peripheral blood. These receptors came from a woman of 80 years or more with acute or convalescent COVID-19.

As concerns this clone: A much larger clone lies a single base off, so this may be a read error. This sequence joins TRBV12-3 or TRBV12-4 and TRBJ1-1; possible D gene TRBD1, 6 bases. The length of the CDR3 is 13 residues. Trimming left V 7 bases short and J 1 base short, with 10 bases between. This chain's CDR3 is CASTHRENTEAFF. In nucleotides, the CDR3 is TGTGCCAGCACCCACAGGGAGAACACTGAAGCTTTCTTT.

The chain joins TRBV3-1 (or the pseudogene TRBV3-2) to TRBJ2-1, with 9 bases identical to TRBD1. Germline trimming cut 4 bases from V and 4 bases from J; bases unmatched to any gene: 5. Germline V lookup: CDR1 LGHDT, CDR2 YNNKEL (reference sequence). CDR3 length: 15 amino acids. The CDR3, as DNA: TGTGCCAGCAGCCGCCGGACAGGGGTTTACAATGAGCAGTTCTTC. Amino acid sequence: CASSRRTGVYNEQFF.

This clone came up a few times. CDR3 residues: CAWSEQGLKGYEQYF. The CDR3, as DNA: TGTGCCTGGAGTGAACAGGGCCTCAAGGGCTACGAGCAGTACTTC. The chain employs TRBV30 and TRBJ2-7; a possible D gene is TRBD1 (6 bases). The CDR3 spans 15 residues. In germline, CDR1 is GTSNPN, CDR2 SVGIG (reference sequence). V was cut by 1 base and J by 3 bases, with 16 bases left in between.

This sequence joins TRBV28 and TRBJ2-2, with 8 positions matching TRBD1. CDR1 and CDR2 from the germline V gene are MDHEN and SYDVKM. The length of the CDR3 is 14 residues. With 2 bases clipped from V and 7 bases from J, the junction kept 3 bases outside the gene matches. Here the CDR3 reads CASSLDRGSGELFF. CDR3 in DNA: TGTGCCAGCAGTTTAGACAGGGGTAGCGGGGAGCTGTTTTTT.

In nucleotides, the CDR3 is TGTGCCTGGAGTGTAGAGACGGGAGCCCGGGGTAATCAGCCCCAGCATTTT. Protein: CAWSVETGARGNQPQHF. The chain is built from TRBV30 and TRBJ1-5, with D unresolved. Deletions cut 0 bases from V and 4 bases from J, with 19 bases between. This CDR3 is 17 amino acids long. Germline V lookup: CDR1 GTSNPN, CDR2 SVGIG (reference sequence).

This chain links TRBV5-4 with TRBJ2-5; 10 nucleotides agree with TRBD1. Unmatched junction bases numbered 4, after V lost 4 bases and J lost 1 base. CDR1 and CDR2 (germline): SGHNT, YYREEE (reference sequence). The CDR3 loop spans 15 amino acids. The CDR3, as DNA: TGTGCCAGCAGCCCCCGGGACAGGGGCCAAGAGACCCAGTACTTC. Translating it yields CASSPRDRGQETQYF.

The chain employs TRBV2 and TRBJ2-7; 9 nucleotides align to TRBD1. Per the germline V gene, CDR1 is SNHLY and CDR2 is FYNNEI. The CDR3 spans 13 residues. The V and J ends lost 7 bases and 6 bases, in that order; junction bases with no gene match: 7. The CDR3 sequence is CASKGQGQSEQYF. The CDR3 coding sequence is TGTGCCAGCAAGGGACAGGGTCAGTCCGAGCAGTACTTC.

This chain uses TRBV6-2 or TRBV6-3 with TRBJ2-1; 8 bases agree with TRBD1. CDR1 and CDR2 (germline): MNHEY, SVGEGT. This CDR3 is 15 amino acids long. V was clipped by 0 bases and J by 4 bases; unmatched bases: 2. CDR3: CASSYSGQAYNEQFF. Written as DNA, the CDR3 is TGTGCCAGCAGTTACTCGGGACAGGCTTACAATGAGCAGTTCTTC.

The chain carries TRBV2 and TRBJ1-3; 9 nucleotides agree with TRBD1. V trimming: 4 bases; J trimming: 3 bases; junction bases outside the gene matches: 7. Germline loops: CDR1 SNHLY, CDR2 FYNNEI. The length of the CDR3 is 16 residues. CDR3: CASSGPDRGFGNTIYF. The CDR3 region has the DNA TGTGCCAGCAGTGGTCCGGACAGGGGCTTTGGAAACACCATATATTTT.

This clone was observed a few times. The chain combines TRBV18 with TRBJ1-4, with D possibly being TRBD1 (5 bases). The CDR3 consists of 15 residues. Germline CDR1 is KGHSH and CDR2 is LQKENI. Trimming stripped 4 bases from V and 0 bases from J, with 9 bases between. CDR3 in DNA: TGTGCCAGCTCACGAGACAGAACAACTAATGAAAAACTGTTTTTT. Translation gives CASSRDRTTNEKLFF.

The CDR3 region has the DNA TGCGCCATCCCGAGGGACAGGTCCGAGCAGTACTTC. This translates into CAIPRDRSEQYF. V is TRBV10-1 and J is TRBJ2-7, with 8 nucleotides matching TRBD1. Looked up from germline, CDR1 is WNHNN and CDR2 is SYGVQD (reference sequence). The CDR3 has 12 amino acids. The V and J ends lost 10 bases and 6 bases, in that order; junction bases with no gene match: 8.

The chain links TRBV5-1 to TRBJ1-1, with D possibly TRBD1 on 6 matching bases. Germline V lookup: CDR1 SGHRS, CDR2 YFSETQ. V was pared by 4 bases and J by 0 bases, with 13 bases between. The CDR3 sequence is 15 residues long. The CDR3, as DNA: TGCGCCAGCAGCGGTGAGGGACATTTGAACACTGAAGCTTTCTTT. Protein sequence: CASSGEGHLNTEAFF.

The CDR3 nucleotides read TGTGCTAGTGGTTTGGGTAGGACAGTTAATAATGAAAAACTGTTTTTT. It is translated as CASGLGRTVNNEKLFF. The chain combines TRBV12-5 with TRBJ1-4, with a possible D match to TRBD1 (6 bases). Deletions cut 1 base from V and 4 bases from J, with 13 bases between. The germline gives CDR1 LGHNT, CDR2 FRNRAP. This CDR3 comprises 16 residues.

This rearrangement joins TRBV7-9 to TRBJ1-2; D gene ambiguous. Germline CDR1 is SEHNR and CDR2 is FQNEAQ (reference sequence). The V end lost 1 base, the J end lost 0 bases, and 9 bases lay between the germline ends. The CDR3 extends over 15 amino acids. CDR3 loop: CASSLDAVSNYGYTF. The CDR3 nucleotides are TGTGCCAGCAGCTTAGATGCGGTATCTAACTATGGCTACACCTTC.

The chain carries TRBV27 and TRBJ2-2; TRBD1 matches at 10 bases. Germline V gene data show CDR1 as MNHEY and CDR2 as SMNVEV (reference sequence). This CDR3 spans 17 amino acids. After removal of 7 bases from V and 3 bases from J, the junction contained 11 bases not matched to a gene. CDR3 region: CASTLFAGTGDTGELFF. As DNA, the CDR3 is TGTGCCAGCACCCTTTTTGCCGGGACAGGGGACACCGGGGAGCTGTTTTTT.

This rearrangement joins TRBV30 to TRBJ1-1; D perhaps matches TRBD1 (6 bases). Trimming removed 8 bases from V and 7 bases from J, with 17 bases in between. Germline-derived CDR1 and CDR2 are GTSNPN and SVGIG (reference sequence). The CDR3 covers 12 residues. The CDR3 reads CAEVQGEGEAFF. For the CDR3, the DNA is TGTGCCGAGGTACAGGGTGAAGGTGAAGCTTTCTTT.

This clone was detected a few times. CDR3 in DNA: TGTGCCAGTAGTATGGTACAGGGGTTAGGAGGAAACACCATATATTTT. Protein product: CASSMVQGLGGNTIYF. The chain links TRBV19 to TRBJ1-3, with 7 bases that match TRBD1. The CDR3 contains 16 residues. CDR1 LNHDA and CDR2 SQIVND come from the germline V gene (reference sequence). With V trimmed by 3 bases and J by 4 bases, 9 bases remained unmatched. The full variable domain, with the rest looked up from reference TRBV19 and TRBJ1-3, is DGGITQSPKYLFRKEGQNVTLSCEQNLNHDAMYWYRQDPGQGLRLIYYSQIVNDFQKGDIAEGYSVSREKKESFPLTVTSAQKNPTAFYLCASSMVQGLGGNTIYFGEGSWLTVV.

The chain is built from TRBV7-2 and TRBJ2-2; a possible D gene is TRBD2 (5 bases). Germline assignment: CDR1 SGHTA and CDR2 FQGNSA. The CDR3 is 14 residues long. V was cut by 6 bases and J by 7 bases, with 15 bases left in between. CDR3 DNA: TGTGCCAGCAGGAGTCTCGGTCGGGGCGGGGAGCTGTTTTTT. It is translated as CASRSLGRGGELFF.

Here the CDR3 reads CASSVEQGSNEQFF. CDR3 sequence (DNA): TGTGCCAGCAGCGTCGAACAGGGGAGTAATGAGCAGTTCTTC. V usage is TRBV6-4 and J usage is TRBJ2-1; 7 bases are shared with TRBD1. V was pared by 6 bases and J by 7 bases, with 9 bases of the junction left unmatched. Germline CDR1 MRHNA, CDR2 SNTAGT. The CDR3 has 14 residues.

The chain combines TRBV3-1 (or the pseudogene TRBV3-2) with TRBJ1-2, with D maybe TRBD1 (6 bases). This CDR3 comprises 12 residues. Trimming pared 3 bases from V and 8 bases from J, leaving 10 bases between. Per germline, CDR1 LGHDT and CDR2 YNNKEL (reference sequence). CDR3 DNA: TGTGCCAGCAGCCATAGGGACAACGGCTACACCTTC. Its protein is CASSHRDNGYTF.

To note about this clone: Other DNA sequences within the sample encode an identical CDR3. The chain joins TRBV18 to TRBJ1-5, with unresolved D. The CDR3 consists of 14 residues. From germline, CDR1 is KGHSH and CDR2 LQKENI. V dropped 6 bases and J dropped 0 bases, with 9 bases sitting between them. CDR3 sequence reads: CASSPADSNQPQHF. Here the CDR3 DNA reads TGTGCCAGCTCCCCTGCGGATAGCAATCAGCCCCAGCATTTT. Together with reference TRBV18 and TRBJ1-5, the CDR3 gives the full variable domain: NAGVMQNPRHLVRRRGQEARLRCSPMKGHSHVYWYRQLPEEGLKFMVYLQKENIIDESGMPKERFSAEFPKEGPSILRIQQVVRGDSAAYFCASSPADSNQPQHFGDGTRLSIL.

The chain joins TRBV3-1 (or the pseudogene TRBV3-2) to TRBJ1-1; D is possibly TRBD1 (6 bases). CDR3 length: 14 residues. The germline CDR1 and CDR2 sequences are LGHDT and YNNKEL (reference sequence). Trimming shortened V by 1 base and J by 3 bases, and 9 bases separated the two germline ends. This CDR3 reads CASSQGQGYTEAFF. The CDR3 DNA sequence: TGTGCCAGCAGCCAAGGGCAGGGGTACACTGAAGCTTTCTTT.

CDR3 in amino acids: CATRDRGPNTGELFF. The CDR3 bases are TGTGCCACCAGGGACAGGGGACCGAACACCGGGGAGCTGTTTTTT. The chain couples TRBV24-1 to TRBJ2-2, with 9 bases identical to TRBD1. Unmatched junction bases numbered 2, after V lost 7 bases and J lost 0 bases. The CDR3 is 15 residues long. Germline CDR1 KGHDR, CDR2 SFDVKD.